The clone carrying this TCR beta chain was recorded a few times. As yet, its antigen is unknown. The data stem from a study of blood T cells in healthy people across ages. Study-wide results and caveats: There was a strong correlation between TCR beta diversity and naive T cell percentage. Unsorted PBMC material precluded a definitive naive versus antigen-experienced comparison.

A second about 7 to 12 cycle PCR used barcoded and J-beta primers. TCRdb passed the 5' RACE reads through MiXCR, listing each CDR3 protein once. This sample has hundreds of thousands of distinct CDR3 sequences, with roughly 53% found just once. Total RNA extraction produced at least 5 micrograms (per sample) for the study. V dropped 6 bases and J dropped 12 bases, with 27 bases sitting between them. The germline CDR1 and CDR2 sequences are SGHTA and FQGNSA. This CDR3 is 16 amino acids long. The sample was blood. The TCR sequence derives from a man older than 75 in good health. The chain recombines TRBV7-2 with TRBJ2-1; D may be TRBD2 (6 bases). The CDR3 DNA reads TGTGCCAGCAGGTTCGGTCGGGACTCCCGGGAGTACGTGCAGTTCTTC. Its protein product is CASRFGRDSREYVQFF.